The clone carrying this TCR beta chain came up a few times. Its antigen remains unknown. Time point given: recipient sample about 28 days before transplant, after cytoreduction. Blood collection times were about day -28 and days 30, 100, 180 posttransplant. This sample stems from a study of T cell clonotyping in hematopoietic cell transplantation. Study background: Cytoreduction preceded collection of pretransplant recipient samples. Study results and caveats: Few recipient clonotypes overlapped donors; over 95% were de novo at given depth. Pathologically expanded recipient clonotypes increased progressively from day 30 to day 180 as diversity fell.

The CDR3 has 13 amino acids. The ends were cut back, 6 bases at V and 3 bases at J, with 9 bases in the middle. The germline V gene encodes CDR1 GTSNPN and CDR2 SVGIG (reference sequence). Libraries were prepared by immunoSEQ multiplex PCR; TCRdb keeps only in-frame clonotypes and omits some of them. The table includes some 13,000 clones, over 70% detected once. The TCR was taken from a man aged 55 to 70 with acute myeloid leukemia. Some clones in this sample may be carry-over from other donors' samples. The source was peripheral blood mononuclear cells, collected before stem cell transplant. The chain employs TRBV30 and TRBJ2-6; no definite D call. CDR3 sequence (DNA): TGTGCCTGTAGGAACATTGGGGCCAACGTCCTGACTTTC. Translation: CACRNIGANVLTF.